The sequence of this T cell receptor beta chain was determined in a study of CD8 T cells in Susac syndrome. Study-level points and caveats: The study recognized that the number of individuals in its TCR sequencing and HLA analysis was relatively small.

In regard to this clonotype: The antigen remains undetermined.

Sequencing of TCR beta was carried out in blood CD8+ and CD4+ T cells. Relapsing-remitting disease, either stable or active, was present in the treatment-naive patients who were the multiple sclerosis controls. An input of roughly 0.5 to 1 ug of RNA was subjected to reverse transcription using random hexamers. TCRdb called the immunoSEQ multiplex PCR reads again in MiXCR, with one record for every CDR3 protein. The sample yields 100,000 to 150,000 distinct CDR3 sequences, around 86% seen once. Trimming shortened V by 3 bases and J by 7 bases, and 16 bases separated the two germline ends. The germline gives CDR1 MNHEY, CDR2 SMNVEV (reference sequence). The length of the CDR3 is 15 residues.

What was sequenced was CD8+ T cells from PBMCs. The source of this sequence is a human donor with multiple sclerosis. This sequence joins TRBV27 and TRBJ2-1, with a possible D match to TRBD2 (6 bases). This CDR3 is CASSFMFGSANEQFF. In nucleotides, the CDR3 is TGTGCCAGCAGTTTTATGTTCGGGAGCGCAAATGAGCAGTTCTTC.